This TCR beta chain derives from a study of human T cells and chemical hapten exposure. In its sample, this clonotype was seen a few times. Germline assignment: CDR1 MDHEN and CDR2 SYDVKM. Trimming left V 1 base short and J 9 bases short, with 13 bases between. The CDR3 has 15 residues. Each CDR3 protein is one row after TCRdb ran MiXCR on the RACE reads. This repertoire shows about 45,000 distinct CDR3 sequences, 3.5% to 5% found once; its top ten account for 5.8%. Noted time point: healthy volunteer bleed at 2 weeks. Whole blood that had not been fractionated was the source of extracted total RNA. The sequenced sample consisted of whole blood. This rearrangement joins TRBV28 to TRBJ1-6, with D possibly matching TRBD1 (5 bases). The TCR originated in a human donor in good health. Some clones in this sample may be carry-over from other donors' samples. CDR3 protein: CASSLFPGKGSPLHF. The DNA of the CDR3 is TGTGCCAGCAGTTTATTTCCAGGGAAGGGTTCACCCCTCCACTTT.